Listed below are T cell receptor beta chains from one sample, sequenced in a study of T cells in localized non-small cell lung cancer. Sequencing was performed with immunoSEQ multiplex PCR; in TCRdb, only in-frame clones are kept and a portion is missing. Of more than 2,500 clones listed, approximately 18% are singletons. This specimen was lung tumor tissue, taken before any cancer treatment. Source of these receptors: a man aged 35-69 years with stage I lung adenocarcinoma. Both conserved end residues are part of each CDR3. Each record gives: J gene, clone size, D gene, V gene, CDR3 DNA, CDR3 protein. A D gene is named only where the DNA matches it firmly. Clone size, where shown, is once, few, many, or a class for clones that have expanded.

j_gene: TRBJ2-3; abundance: .; d_gene: TRBD2; v_gene: TRBV11-3; CDR3nt: TGTGCCAGCAGCCTTTGGACTAGCGGGATCACAGATACGCAGTATTTT; CDR3aa: CASSLWTSGITDTQYF
j_gene: TRBJ1-6; abundance: .; d_gene: TRBD1; v_gene: TRBV9; CDR3nt: TGTGCCAGCTCCGGGACAGGGTTCTTGTCACCCCTCCACTTT; CDR3aa: CASSGTGFLSPLHF
j_gene: TRBJ1-1; abundance: few; d_gene: .; v_gene: TRBV9; CDR3nt: TGTGCCAGCAGCGTAGCGGGGGGGCCGGGCACTGAAGCTTTCTTT; CDR3aa: CASSVAGGPGTEAFF
j_gene: TRBJ1-2; abundance: medium-sized; d_gene: .; v_gene: TRBV11-3; CDR3nt: TGTGCCAGCAGCATAGGAGGATCGGGCTATGGCTACACCTTC; CDR3aa: CASSIGGSGYGYTF
j_gene: TRBJ2-3; abundance: .; d_gene: .; v_gene: TRBV5-1; CDR3nt: TGCGCCAGCAGCGCGGTGGGAGCGACAGATACGCAGTATTTT; CDR3aa: CASSAVGATDTQYF
j_gene: TRBJ1-3; abundance: few; d_gene: TRBD1; v_gene: TRBV9; CDR3nt: TGTGCCAGCAAGGGCAGGGGGAAGGACACCATATATTTT; CDR3aa: CASKGRGKDTIYF
j_gene: TRBJ1-2; abundance: few; d_gene: TRBD1; v_gene: TRBV6-8; CDR3nt: TGTGCCAGCAGCCAAAGGGACAGGGGGCTCGTTGGCTACACCTTC; CDR3aa: CASSQRDRGLVGYTF
j_gene: TRBJ2-3; abundance: medium-sized; d_gene: .; v_gene: TRBV11-3; CDR3nt: TGTGCCAGCAGCATGACGGTTGCCGGCACAGATACGCAGTATTTT; CDR3aa: CASSMTVAGTDTQYF
j_gene: TRBJ2-2; abundance: .; d_gene: TRBD2; v_gene: TRBV6-8; CDR3nt: TGTGCCAGCAGGCGTCTAGCGGGGGGTGCGAACACCGGGGAGCTGTTTTTT; CDR3aa: CASRRLAGGANTGELFF
j_gene: TRBJ2-2; abundance: few; d_gene: TRBD2; v_gene: TRBV10-2; CDR3nt: TGCGCCAGCAAGGGACTAGCGGGGACCCTAACCGGGGAGCTGTTTTTT; CDR3aa: CASKGLAGTLTGELFF
j_gene: TRBJ1-1; abundance: .; d_gene: .; v_gene: TRBV30; CDR3nt: TGTGCCTGGATTGCAAGGGGACTAAACACTGAAGCTTTCTTT; CDR3aa: CAWIARGLNTEAFF
j_gene: TRBJ2-7; abundance: few; d_gene: .; v_gene: TRBV6-8; CDR3nt: TGTGCCAGCAGTTACTCGGGACGATCGACCTACGAGCAGTACTTC; CDR3aa: CASSYSGRSTYEQYF
j_gene: TRBJ2-3; abundance: few; d_gene: TRBD1; v_gene: TRBV11-3; CDR3nt: TGTGCCAGCAGCTTAGTGGGAGACAGGGGGCCCACAGATACGCAGTATTTT; CDR3aa: CASSLVGDRGPTDTQYF
j_gene: TRBJ2-5; abundance: few; d_gene: TRBD2; v_gene: TRBV18; CDR3nt: TGTGCCAGCTCACGAACGGGTCCGGATGGGGCGGGAGGCGGAGAGACCCAGTACTTC; CDR3aa: CASSRTGPDGAGGGETQYF
j_gene: TRBJ1-1; abundance: .; d_gene: .; v_gene: TRBV18; CDR3nt: TGTGCCAGCTCACCCCAGGGCACTGAAGCTTTCTTT; CDR3aa: CASSPQGTEAFF
j_gene: TRBJ2-1; abundance: .; d_gene: .; v_gene: TRBV11-3; CDR3nt: TGTGCCAGCAGCTTTTTAACAGGGTACCGGCCATGGGGCAACAATGAGCAGTTCTTC; CDR3aa: CASSFLTGYRPWGNNEQFF
j_gene: TRBJ1-2; abundance: many; d_gene: TRBD1; v_gene: TRBV6-8; CDR3nt: TGTGCCAGCAGTCCCGGCGGGGCAGGGGGCATCTATGGCTACACCTTC; CDR3aa: CASSPGGAGGIYGYTF
j_gene: TRBJ2-7; abundance: few; d_gene: .; v_gene: TRBV11-3; CDR3nt: TGTGCCAGCAGCTTAGAAGGGCGCCCCTACGAGCAGTACTTC; CDR3aa: CASSLEGRPYEQYF
j_gene: TRBJ2-2; abundance: few; d_gene: .; v_gene: TRBV11-3; CDR3nt: TGTGCCAGCAGCTTACCGCGGGGCGGGGACACCGGGGAGCTGTTTTTT; CDR3aa: CASSLPRGGDTGELFF
j_gene: TRBJ1-1; abundance: .; d_gene: TRBD1; v_gene: TRBV28; CDR3nt: TGTGCCAGCAGTACACGGACAGGGAAGAACACTGAAGCTTTCTTT; CDR3aa: CASSTRTGKNTEAFF
j_gene: TRBJ2-1; abundance: once; d_gene: TRBD2; v_gene: TRBV11-3; CDR3nt: TGTGCCAGCAGCGGGGGGGTGAGCTCCTACAATGAGCAGTTCTTC; CDR3aa: CASSGGVSSYNEQFF
j_gene: TRBJ2-7; abundance: few; d_gene: TRBD2; v_gene: TRBV6-8; CDR3nt: TGTGCCAGCAGTTACGAGGGCGGGAGCTCCTACGAGCAGTACTTC; CDR3aa: CASSYEGGSSYEQYF
j_gene: TRBJ2-1; abundance: medium-sized; d_gene: .; v_gene: TRBV11-3; CDR3nt: TGTGCCAGCAGTCCCTGGCCCACCGGACTATCCATCAATGAGCAGTTCTTC; CDR3aa: CASSPWPTGLSINEQFF
j_gene: TRBJ2-3; abundance: medium-sized; d_gene: .; v_gene: TRBV6-8; CDR3nt: TGTGCCAGCAGGGGACTCCGAGCTAGCACAGATACGCAGTATTTT; CDR3aa: CASRGLRASTDTQYF
j_gene: TRBJ1-2; abundance: few; d_gene: .; v_gene: TRBV15; CDR3nt: TGTGCCACCAGCAGAGAAGCAGGAGACCTTAACTATGGCTACACCTTC; CDR3aa: CATSREAGDLNYGYTF
j_gene: TRBJ1-1; abundance: few; d_gene: .; v_gene: TRBV6-8; CDR3nt: TGTGCCAGCACCCCCGCAGAGGGCGGCACTGAAGCTTTCTTT; CDR3aa: CASTPAEGGTEAFF
j_gene: TRBJ1-2; abundance: .; d_gene: TRBD1; v_gene: TRBV18; CDR3nt: TGTGCCAGCTCACCACCTGGACAGGGCCAGGGCTACACCTTC; CDR3aa: CASSPPGQGQGYTF
j_gene: TRBJ1-3; abundance: .; d_gene: .; v_gene: TRBV11-3; CDR3nt: TGTGCCAGCAGCTCTAGAGTACAGTCAAGAAACACCATATATTTT; CDR3aa: CASSSRVQSRNTIYF
j_gene: TRBJ1-4; abundance: .; d_gene: .; v_gene: TRBV6-8; CDR3nt: TGTGCCAGCAGTGTTGGACCGAATGAAAAACTGTTTTTT; CDR3aa: CASSVGPNEKLFF
j_gene: TRBJ2-7; abundance: .; d_gene: .; v_gene: TRBV19; CDR3nt: TGTGCCAGTAGTATAGCGGGGCACTACGGCGAGCAGTACTTC; CDR3aa: CASSIAGHYGEQYF
j_gene: TRBJ2-3; abundance: .; d_gene: TRBD2; v_gene: TRBV15; CDR3nt: TGTGCCACCAGCCGGGCGGGGGGCTCGGATACGCAGTATTTT; CDR3aa: CATSRAGGSDTQYF
j_gene: TRBJ2-6; abundance: once; d_gene: .; v_gene: TRBV5-1; CDR3nt: TGCGCCAGCAGCTCCAGGACACCAGAGGGGAGCTCTGGGGCCAACGTCCTGACTTTC; CDR3aa: CASSSRTPEGSSGANVLTF
j_gene: TRBJ2-1; abundance: .; d_gene: .; v_gene: TRBV29-1; CDR3nt: TGCAGCGTTGCTCAGTCGGGGCCCTACAATGAGCAGTTCTTC; CDR3aa: CSVAQSGPYNEQFF
j_gene: TRBJ2-5; abundance: many; d_gene: .; v_gene: TRBV1; CDR3nt: TGCGCCAGCGGGGGGGACATCCGTCAAGAGACCCAGTACTTC; CDR3aa: CASGGDIRQETQYF
j_gene: TRBJ2-2; abundance: .; d_gene: .; v_gene: TRBV30; CDR3nt: TGTGCCTGCGATGTGAACACCGGGGAGCTGTTTTTT; CDR3aa: CACDVNTGELFF
j_gene: TRBJ2-5; abundance: medium-sized; d_gene: TRBD2; v_gene: TRBV11-3; CDR3nt: TGTGCCAGCAGCCCAAAAACTAGCGGGTTTACAGGAGAGACCCAGTACTTC; CDR3aa: CASSPKTSGFTGETQYF